Listed below are T cell receptor beta chains from one sample, sequenced in a study of control samples from healthy donors and cancer patients. Here immunoSEQ multiplex PCR was the method, and the copy in TCRdb shows in-frame clones only, minus some. Among about 140,000 clones listed, about 90% were seen once. What was sequenced was blood. Receptors were obtained from a man aged 30-40 years in good health. Both conserved end residues are part of each CDR3. Each record gives: V gene, clone size, D gene, J gene, CDR3 protein, CDR3 DNA. D genes are given only for firm matches. Some rows mark clone size as missing; the rest say once, few, many or name a class of expanded clone.

V: TRBV19; size: NA; D: NA; J: TRBJ1-1; CDR3: CASSIRDVDTEAFF; DNA: TGTGCCAGTAGTATCAGGGACGTAGACACTGAAGCTTTCTTT
V: TRBV7-8; size: NA; D: NA; J: TRBJ1-4; CDR3: CASSLIDRLNEKLFF; DNA: TGTGCCAGCAGCTTAATAGATCGCCTTAATGAAAAACTGTTTTTT
V: TRBV7-9; size: NA; D: NA; J: TRBJ1-4; CDR3: CASSATNEKLFF; DNA: TGTGCCAGCAGTGCAACTAATGAAAAACTGTTTTTT
V: TRBV5-1; size: few; D: TRBD1; J: TRBJ1-2; CDR3: CASSEGQKNYGYTF; DNA: TGCGCCAGCAGCGAGGGACAGAAAAACTATGGCTACACCTTC
V: TRBV6-5; size: NA; D: NA; J: TRBJ2-7; CDR3: CASSFGLGGSSYEQYF; DNA: TGTGCCAGCAGTTTCGGGTTGGGAGGTAGCAGCTACGAGCAGTACTTC
V: TRBV29-1; size: once; D: NA; J: TRBJ1-2; CDR3: CSVESLWGQGGYTF; DNA: TGCAGCGTTGAAAGTTTATGGGGGCAGGGTGGCTACACCTTC
V: TRBV5-6; size: once; D: TRBD1; J: TRBJ2-5; CDR3: CASSPGTGVQETQYF; DNA: TGTGCCAGCAGTCCCGGGACAGGGGTCCAAGAGACCCAGTACTTC
V: TRBV10-1; size: once; D: NA; J: TRBJ1-1; CDR3: CASVSPGGIGGGEF; DNA: TGCGCCAGCGTATCCCCGGGAGGGATTGGGGGAGGTGAGTTT
V: TRBV5-1; size: NA; D: TRBD1; J: TRBJ1-2; CDR3: CASSTTGTVTNGYTF; DNA: TGCGCCAGCAGCACAACCGGGACAGTAACAAATGGCTACACCTTC
V: TRBV4-2; size: few; D: NA; J: TRBJ1-2; CDR3: CASSQESRGGYTF; DNA: TGTGCCAGCAGCCAAGAATCCAGGGGCGGCTACACCTTC
V: TRBV4-1; size: once; D: NA; J: TRBJ1-1; CDR3: CASSQQAVTEAFF; DNA: TGCGCCAGCAGCCAACAGGCGGTGACTGAAGCTTTCTTT
V: TRBV23-1; size: NA; D: NA; J: TRBJ1-6; CDR3: CASSQWVNHSYNSPLHF; DNA: TGCGCCAGCAGTCAATGGGTGAACCACTCCTATAATTCACCCCTCCACTTT
V: TRBV6-5; size: NA; D: NA; J: TRBJ1-2; CDR3: CASSFSWTYGYTF; DNA: TGTGCCAGCAGTTTCTCGTGGACCTATGGCTACACCTTC
V: TRBV9; size: NA; D: TRBD1; J: TRBJ1-1; CDR3: CASSVAGGGSDTEAFF; DNA: TGTGCCAGCAGCGTAGCCGGAGGGGGCTCGGACACTGAAGCTTTCTTT
V: TRBV25-1; size: NA; D: TRBD2; J: TRBJ2-3; CDR3: CASIGTSGGAIAYF; DNA: TGTGCCAGCATAGGGACTAGCGGGGGGGCCATTGCGTATTTT
V: TRBV28; size: once; D: NA; J: TRBJ2-1; CDR3: CASSHFQEDNEQFF; DNA: TGTGCCAGCAGTCACTTTCAGGAGGACAATGAGCAGTTCTTC
V: TRBV7-2; size: once; D: NA; J: TRBJ2-7; CDR3: CASSPLATYEQYF; DNA: TGTGCCAGCAGCCCCCTTGCGACCTACGAGCAGTACTTC